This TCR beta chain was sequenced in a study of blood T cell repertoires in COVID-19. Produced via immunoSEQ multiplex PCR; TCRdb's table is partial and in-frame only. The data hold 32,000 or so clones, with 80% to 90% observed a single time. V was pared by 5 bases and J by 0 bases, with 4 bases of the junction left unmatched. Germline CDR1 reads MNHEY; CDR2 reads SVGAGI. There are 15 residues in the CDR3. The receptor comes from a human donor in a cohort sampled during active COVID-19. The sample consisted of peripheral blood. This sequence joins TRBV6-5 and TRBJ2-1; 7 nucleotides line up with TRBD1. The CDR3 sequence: CASSKDRSSYNEQFF. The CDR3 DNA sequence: TGTGCCAGCAGTAAGGACAGGAGCTCCTACAATGAGCAGTTCTTC.